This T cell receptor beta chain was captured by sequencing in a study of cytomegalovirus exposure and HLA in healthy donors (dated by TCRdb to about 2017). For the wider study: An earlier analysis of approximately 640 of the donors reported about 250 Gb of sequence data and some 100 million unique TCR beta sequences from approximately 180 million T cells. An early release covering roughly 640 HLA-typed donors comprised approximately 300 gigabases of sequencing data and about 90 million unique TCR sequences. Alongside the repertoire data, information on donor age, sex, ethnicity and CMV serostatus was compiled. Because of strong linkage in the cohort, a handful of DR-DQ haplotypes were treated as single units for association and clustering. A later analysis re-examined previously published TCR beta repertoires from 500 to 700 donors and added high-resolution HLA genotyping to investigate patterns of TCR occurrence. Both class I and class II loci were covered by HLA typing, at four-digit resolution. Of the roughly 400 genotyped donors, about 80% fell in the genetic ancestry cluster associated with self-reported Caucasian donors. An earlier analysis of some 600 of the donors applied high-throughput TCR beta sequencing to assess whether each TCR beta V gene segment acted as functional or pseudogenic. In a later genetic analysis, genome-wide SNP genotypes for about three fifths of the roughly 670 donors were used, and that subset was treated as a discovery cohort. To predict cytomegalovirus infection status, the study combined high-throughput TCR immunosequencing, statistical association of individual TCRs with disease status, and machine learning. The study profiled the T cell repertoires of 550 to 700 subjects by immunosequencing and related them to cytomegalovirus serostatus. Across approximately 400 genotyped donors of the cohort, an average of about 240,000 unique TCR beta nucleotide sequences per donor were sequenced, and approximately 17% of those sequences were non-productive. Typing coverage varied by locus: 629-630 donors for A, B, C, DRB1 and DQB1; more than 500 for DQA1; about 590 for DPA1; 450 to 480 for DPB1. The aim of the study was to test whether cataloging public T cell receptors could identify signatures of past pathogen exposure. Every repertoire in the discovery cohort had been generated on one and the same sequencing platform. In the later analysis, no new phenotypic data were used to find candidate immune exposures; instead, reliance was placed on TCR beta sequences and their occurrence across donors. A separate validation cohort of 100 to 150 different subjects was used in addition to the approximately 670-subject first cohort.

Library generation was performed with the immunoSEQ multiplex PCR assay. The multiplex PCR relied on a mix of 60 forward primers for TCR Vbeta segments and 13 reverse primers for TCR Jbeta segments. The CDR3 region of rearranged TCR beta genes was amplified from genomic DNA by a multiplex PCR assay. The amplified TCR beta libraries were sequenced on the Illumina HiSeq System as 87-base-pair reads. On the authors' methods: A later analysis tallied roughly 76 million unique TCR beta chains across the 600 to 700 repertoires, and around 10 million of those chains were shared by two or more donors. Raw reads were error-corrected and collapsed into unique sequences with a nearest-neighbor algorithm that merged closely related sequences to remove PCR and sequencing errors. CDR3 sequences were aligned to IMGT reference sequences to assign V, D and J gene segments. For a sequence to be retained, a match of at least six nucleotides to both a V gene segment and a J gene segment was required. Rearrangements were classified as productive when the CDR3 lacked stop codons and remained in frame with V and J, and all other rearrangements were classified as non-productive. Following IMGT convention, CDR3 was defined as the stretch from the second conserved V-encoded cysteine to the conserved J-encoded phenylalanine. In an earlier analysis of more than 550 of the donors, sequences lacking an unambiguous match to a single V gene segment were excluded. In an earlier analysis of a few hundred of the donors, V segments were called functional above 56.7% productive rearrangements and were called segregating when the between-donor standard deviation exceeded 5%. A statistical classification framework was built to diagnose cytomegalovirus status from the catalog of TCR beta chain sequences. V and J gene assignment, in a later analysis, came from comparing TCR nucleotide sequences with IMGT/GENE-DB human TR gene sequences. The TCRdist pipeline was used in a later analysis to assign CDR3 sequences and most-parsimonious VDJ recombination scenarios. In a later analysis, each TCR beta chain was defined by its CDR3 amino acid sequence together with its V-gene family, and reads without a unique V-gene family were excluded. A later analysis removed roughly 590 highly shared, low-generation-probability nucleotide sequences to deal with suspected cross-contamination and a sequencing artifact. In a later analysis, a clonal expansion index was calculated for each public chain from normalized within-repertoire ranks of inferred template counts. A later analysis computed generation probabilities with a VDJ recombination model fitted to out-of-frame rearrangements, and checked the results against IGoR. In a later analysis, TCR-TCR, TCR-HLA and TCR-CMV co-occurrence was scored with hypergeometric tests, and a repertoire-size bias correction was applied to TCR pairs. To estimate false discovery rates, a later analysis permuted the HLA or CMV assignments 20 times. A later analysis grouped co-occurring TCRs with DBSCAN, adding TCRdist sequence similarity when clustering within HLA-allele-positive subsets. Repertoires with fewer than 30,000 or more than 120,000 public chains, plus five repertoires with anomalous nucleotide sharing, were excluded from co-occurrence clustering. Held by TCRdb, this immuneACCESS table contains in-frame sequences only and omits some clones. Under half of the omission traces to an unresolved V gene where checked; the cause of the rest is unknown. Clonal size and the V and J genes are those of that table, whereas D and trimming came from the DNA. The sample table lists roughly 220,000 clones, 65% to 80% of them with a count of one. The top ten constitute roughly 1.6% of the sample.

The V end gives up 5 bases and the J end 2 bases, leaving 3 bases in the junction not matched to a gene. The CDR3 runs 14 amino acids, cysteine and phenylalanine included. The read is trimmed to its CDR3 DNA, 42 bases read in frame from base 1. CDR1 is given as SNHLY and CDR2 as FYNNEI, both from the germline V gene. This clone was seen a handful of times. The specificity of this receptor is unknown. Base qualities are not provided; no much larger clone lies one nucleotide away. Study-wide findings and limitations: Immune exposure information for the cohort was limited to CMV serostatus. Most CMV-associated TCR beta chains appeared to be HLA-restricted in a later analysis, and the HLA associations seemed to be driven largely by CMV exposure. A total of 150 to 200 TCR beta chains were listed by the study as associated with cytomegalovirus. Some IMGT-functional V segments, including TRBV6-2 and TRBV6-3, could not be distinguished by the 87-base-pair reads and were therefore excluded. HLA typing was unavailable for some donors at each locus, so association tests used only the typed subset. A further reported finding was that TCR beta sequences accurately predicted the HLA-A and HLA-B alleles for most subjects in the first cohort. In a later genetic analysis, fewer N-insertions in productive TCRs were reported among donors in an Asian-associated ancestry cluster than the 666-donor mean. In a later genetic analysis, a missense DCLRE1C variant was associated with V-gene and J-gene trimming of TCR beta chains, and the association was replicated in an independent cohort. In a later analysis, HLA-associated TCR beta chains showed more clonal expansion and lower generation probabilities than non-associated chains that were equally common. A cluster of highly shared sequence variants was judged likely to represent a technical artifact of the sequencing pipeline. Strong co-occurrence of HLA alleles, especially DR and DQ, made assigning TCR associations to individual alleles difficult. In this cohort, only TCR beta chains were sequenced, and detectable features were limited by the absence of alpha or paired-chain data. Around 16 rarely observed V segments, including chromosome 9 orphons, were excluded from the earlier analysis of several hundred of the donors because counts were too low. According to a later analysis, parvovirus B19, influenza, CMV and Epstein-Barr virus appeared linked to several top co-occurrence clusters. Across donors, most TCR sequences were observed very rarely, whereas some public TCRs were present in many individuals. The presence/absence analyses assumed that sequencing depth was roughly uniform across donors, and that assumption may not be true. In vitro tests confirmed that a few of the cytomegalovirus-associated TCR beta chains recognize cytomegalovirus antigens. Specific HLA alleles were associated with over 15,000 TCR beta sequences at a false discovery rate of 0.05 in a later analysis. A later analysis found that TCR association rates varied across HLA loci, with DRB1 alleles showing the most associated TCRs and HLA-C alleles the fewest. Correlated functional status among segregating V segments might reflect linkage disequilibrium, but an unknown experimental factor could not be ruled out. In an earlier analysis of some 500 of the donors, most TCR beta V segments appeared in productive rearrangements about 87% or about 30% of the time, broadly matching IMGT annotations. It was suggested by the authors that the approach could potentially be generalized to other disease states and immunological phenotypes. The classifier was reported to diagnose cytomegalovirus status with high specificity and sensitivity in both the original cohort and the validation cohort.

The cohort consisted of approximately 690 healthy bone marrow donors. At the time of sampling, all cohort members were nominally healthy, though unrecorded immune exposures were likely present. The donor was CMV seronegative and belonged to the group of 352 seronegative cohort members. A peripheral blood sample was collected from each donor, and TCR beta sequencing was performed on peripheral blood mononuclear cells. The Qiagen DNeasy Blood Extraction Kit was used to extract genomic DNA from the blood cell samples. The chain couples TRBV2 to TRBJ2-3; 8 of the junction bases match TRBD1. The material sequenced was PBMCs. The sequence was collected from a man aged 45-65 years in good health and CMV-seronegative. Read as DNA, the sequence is TGTGCCAGCAGTCAGACAGGGGTCACAGATACGCAGTATTTT. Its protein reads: CASSQTGVTDTQYF.